The source of this T cell receptor (beta chain) is a study of early T cells in non-severe SARS-CoV-2 infection. About the study: Chains were not paired, and sequencing was done on bulk RNA from unsorted whole blood.

This clonotype was counted only a few times. This CDR3 has 18 amino acids. Individual cDNA molecules each received unique molecular identifiers attached to them. TCRdb processed the 5' RACE reads anew with MiXCR; each CDR3 protein has one entry. The repertoire has about 79,000 distinct CDR3 sequences, roughly 13% of them found once; the top ten carry nearly 6%. The chain employs TRBV21-1 and TRBJ2-1; the table calls TRBD1, which could not be checked here. TRBV21-1 is a pseudogene. The source of this sequence is an adult who was a healthcare worker with PCR-confirmed SARS-CoV-2 infection or an uninfected control (not recorded which). Sequenced sample: whole blood. As DNA, the CDR3 is TGTGCCAGCAGCGCCCCCATCGGGCAAGACAGCTCCTACAATGAGCAGTTCTTC. Residues: CASSAPIGQDSSYNEQFF.